This passage covers 16 T cell receptor beta chains from one sample sequenced in a study of cytomegalovirus exposure and HLA in healthy donors. The PCR ran on 60 Vbeta and 13 Jbeta primers. The assay was immunoSEQ multiplex PCR, and TCRdb's table has in-frame clones only and misses some. Of about 170,000 clones listed, 65% to 90% are singletons. Sequenced material: PBMCs. The receptors stem from a male donor in good health and CMV-seronegative.

The chain recombines TRBV7-8 with TRBJ1-2, with D possibly matching TRBD1 (5 bases). The ends were cut back, 0 bases at V and 4 bases at J, with 9 bases in the middle. The CDR3 length is 14 residues. Germline V lookup: CDR1 SGHVS, CDR2 FQNEAQ. The DNA for the CDR3 is TGTGCCAGCAGCTTAGCAAGGCAGGGCTATGGCTACACCTTC. This translates into CASSLARQGYGYTF.

This chain's CDR3 is CSVGAGGTDTQYF. The CDR3 DNA sequence: TGCAGCGTTGGGGCAGGGGGCACAGATACGCAGTATTTT. The chain combines TRBV29-1 with TRBJ2-3, with TRBD1 as a possible D gene (6 bases). Germline-derived CDR1 and CDR2 are SQVTM and ANQGSEA. The CDR3 is made up of 13 amino acids. The ends were cut back, 4 bases at V and 1 base at J, with 9 bases in the middle.

The V gene is TRBV5-4, the J gene TRBJ1-1; 11 bases map to TRBD1. V dropped 4 bases and J dropped 5; count of bases not matched to a gene: 4. CDR3 length: 14 amino acids. In germline, CDR1 is SGHNT, CDR2 YYREEE (reference sequence). The CDR3 bases are TGTGCCAGCAGCCAGGACAGGGGGCTTACTGAAGCTTTCTTT. Translating it yields CASSQDRGLTEAFF. Full variable domain (rest looked up from reference TRBV5-4 and TRBJ1-1): ETGVTQSPTHLIKTRGQQVTLRCSSQSGHNTVSWYQQALGQGPQFIFQYYREEENGRGNFPPRFSGLQFPNYSSELNVNALELDDSALYLCASSQDRGLTEAFFGQGTRLTVV.

This clone was found many times. The chain joins TRBV5-6 to TRBJ1-1, with D unresolved. The CDR3 runs 13 residues. Trimming cost V 3 bases and J 0 bases, with 6 bases left between them. CDR1 SGHDT and CDR2 YYEEEE come from the germline V gene. The CDR3, as DNA: TGTGCCAGCAGCTCGGACTTGAACACTGAAGCTTTCTTT. Protein product: CASSSDLNTEAFF. The whole variable domain, filled in from reference TRBV5-6 and TRBJ1-1, reads DAGVTQSPTHLIKTRGQQVTLRCSPKSGHDTVSWYQQALGQGPQFIFQYYEEEERQRGNFPDRFSGHQFPNYSSELNVNALLLGDSALYLCASSSDLNTEAFFGQGTRLTVV.

The genes are TRBV14 and TRBJ2-3, with 7 bases matching TRBD2. V trimming: 5 bases; J trimming: 5 bases; junction bases outside the gene matches: 1. This CDR3 comprises 12 residues. Germline loops: CDR1 SGHDN, CDR2 FVKESK. CDR3 bases: TGTGCCAGCAGCTGGGGGGGAGATACGCAGTATTTT. Translated: CASSWGGDTQYF.

This rearrangement joins TRBV5-6 to TRBJ2-1, with 10 nucleotides matching TRBD1. Trimming at V came to 2 bases and at J to 12 bases, leaving 11 bases not matched to a gene. Germline assignment: CDR1 SGHDT and CDR2 YYEEEE. This CDR3 is built from 15 residues. CDR3 loop: CASSFRQGAGARQFF. Written as DNA, the CDR3 is TGTGCCAGCAGCTTCCGACAGGGGGCCGGAGCTAGGCAGTTCTTC.

The gene calls are TRBV4-3 and TRBJ2-3; 10 positions agree with TRBD1. CDR1 and CDR2 from the germline V gene are LGHNA and YSLEER. V was clipped by 6 bases and J by 6 bases; unmatched bases: 15. The CDR3 has 17 residues. The CDR3 sequence: CASSQYTGTGARDTQYF. The CDR3 coding sequence is TGCGCCAGCAGTCAATACACCGGGACAGGGGCCAGGGATACGCAGTATTTT.

The genes are TRBV11-3 and TRBJ1-6; D remains unclear. CDR1 and CDR2 from the germline V gene are SGHNT and YENEEA. This CDR3 has 13 residues. V dropped 0 bases and J dropped 7 bases, with 4 bases sitting between them. The CDR3 reads CASSLDGNSPLHF. The CDR3 DNA reads TGTGCCAGCAGCTTAGACGGGAATTCACCCCTCCACTTT.

The chain has TRBV18 and TRBJ2-5, with 7 bases matching TRBD1. This CDR3 has 14 amino acids. The junction had 6 bases not matched to a gene; V was cut back by 3 bases and J by 5 bases. The V gene's germline CDR1 is KGHSH and CDR2 LQKENI. CDR3 DNA: TGTGCCAGCTCACCCCCGGGACAGTCGGAGACCCAGTACTTC. Amino acid sequence: CASSPPGQSETQYF.

Only a few counts were recorded for this clone. J is TRBJ1-5 and V is TRBV9; D is ambiguous. The V end lost 4 bases, the J end lost 7 bases, and 15 bases lay between the germline ends. Germline V gene data show CDR1 as SGDLS and CDR2 as YYNGEE. The CDR3 is 14 amino acids. CDR3: CASSSLGELQPQHF. CDR3 DNA sequence: TGTGCCAGCAGCTCCCTTGGGGAGTTGCAGCCCCAGCATTTT.

The chain combines TRBV27 with TRBJ1-2, with 8 nucleotides matching TRBD1. With V trimmed by 3 bases and J by 8 bases, 5 bases remained unmatched. This CDR3 region has 13 residues. Germline values: CDR1 MNHEY, CDR2 SMNVEV (reference sequence). The CDR3 loop reads CASSLTGVGGYTF. CDR3 DNA: TGTGCCAGCAGTTTGACAGGGGTTGGAGGCTACACCTTC.

This clone was picked up one time. This rearrangement joins TRBV4-1 to TRBJ1-2, with 9 nucleotides matching TRBD1. The CDR3 has 15 residues. Germline V gene sequence: CDR1 MGHRA, CDR2 YSYEKL. After removal of 1 base from V and 6 bases from J, the junction contained 6 bases not matched to a gene. The CDR3 DNA reads TGCGCCAGCAGCCAAGTTCGGGACAGGGAAGATGGCTACACCTTC. Protein: CASSQVRDREDGYTF.

The chain combines TRBV6-6 with TRBJ1-3; D call uncertain. Germline assignment: CDR1 MNHNY and CDR2 SVGAGI (reference sequence). This CDR3 has 16 residues. V lost 2 bases, J lost 0 bases, and 11 bases lay in between. CDR3 loop: CASSYRREGSGNTIYF. In nucleotides, the CDR3 is TGTGCCAGCAGTTACCGAAGGGAGGGCTCTGGAAACACCATATATTTT.

The chain carries TRBV5-1 and TRBJ2-3; 8 nucleotides align to TRBD2. The germline V gene encodes CDR1 SGHRS and CDR2 YFSETQ. V shed 4 bases and J 0 bases; nucleotides not matched to a gene: 7. The CDR3 totals 16 residues. The CDR3 nucleotides are TGCGCCAGCAGCCGTGATAGCGGGGCGAGCACAGATACGCAGTATTTT. This codes for CASSRDSGASTDTQYF.

The V call is TRBV6-1, the J call TRBJ2-4, with D maybe TRBD1 (5 bases). The CDR3 has 15 amino acids. Germline V CDR1 and CDR2: MNHNS, SASEGT. The V gene lost 4 bases and the J gene lost 2 bases, with 12 bases spanning the gap. CDR3 bases: TGTGCCAGCAGTGGACAGCCGGGCCCCAAAAACATTCAGTACTTC. This codes for CASSGQPGPKNIQYF.

The rearrangement links TRBV7-9 to TRBJ2-1; no clear D. The germline V and J ends were trimmed by 5 bases and 9 bases, with 11 bases remaining between them. The CDR3 runs 12 residues. The germline V gene has CDR1 SEHNR and CDR2 FQNEAQ (reference sequence). The CDR3 loop is CASSPRSSEQFF. DNA of the CDR3: TGTGCCAGCAGCCCAAGGAGCTCTGAGCAGTTCTTC.